This T cell receptor beta chain was observed in a study of blood T cell repertoires in COVID-19. This CDR3 contains 13 residues. Germline V lookup: CDR1 MDHEN, CDR2 SYDVKM. Unmatched junction bases numbered 5, after V lost 8 bases and J lost 2 bases. The assay was immunoSEQ multiplex PCR, and TCRdb's table has in-frame clones only and misses some. The sample lists about 170,000 clones, about four fifths occurring once. Input material: peripheral blood. The sequence was obtained from a woman aged 70-85 years who had recovered from COVID-19. V usage is TRBV28 and J usage is TRBJ2-5, with TRBD1 identical over 7 bases. The CDR3 is CASSKTGQETQYF. The CDR3 coding sequence is TGTGCCAGCTCCAAGACAGGGCAAGAGACCCAGTACTTC.